Below, 16 T cell receptor beta chains from the same sample are listed, as sequenced in a study of blood T cell repertoires in COVID-19. Only in-frame clones appear in the TCRdb table, and some are missing; sequencing was by immunoSEQ multiplex PCR. Seen here are under 250,000 clones, 84% observed once, and the top ten hold roughly 4%. Sequencing used peripheral blood. All receptors come from a man aged 50-60 years with acute or convalescent COVID-19.

This sequence joins TRBV18 and TRBJ1-2, with D hard to call. Germline-derived CDR1 and CDR2 are KGHSH and LQKENI. The V end was cut by 3 bases, the J end by 8 bases, with 16 bases between. The length of the CDR3 is 14 residues. As DNA, the CDR3 is TGTGCCAGCTCACCTCAGGAGGCGGGCGGGGGCTACACCTTC. This gives the protein CASSPQEAGGGYTF.

The V gene is TRBV6-1, the J gene TRBJ2-1, with no clear D. Trimming took 8 bases from V and 10 from J, leaving 21 bases between them. CDR3 size: 14 residues. Germline V CDR1 and CDR2: MNHNS, SASEGT. Here the CDR3 DNA reads TGTGCCAGCTTTTTACTTGGAGTCAACGGGGAGCAGTTCTTC. Translating it yields CASFLLGVNGEQFF.

The chain employs TRBV5-5 and TRBJ2-7; TRBD2 might be the D (5 bases). V was pared by 0 bases and J by 0 bases, with 7 bases between. Germline-derived CDR1 and CDR2 are SGHKS and YYEKEE (reference sequence). The CDR3 sequence is 14 residues long. Written as DNA, the CDR3 is TGTGCCAGCAGCTTGGCGGGAAACTCCTACGAGCAGTACTTC. The encoded protein is CASSLAGNSYEQYF.

This chain connects TRBV11-3 to TRBJ2-1, with 11 bases lining up with TRBD2. Germline CDR1 reads SGHNT; CDR2 reads YENEEA. Losses at the gene ends were 4 bases for V and 4 bases for J; bases not matched to a gene: 6. The CDR3 covers 16 residues. CDR3 DNA sequence: TGTGCCAGCAGCTCTTCGGGACTAGCGGCTTACAATGAGCAGTTCTTC. Its protein product is CASSSSGLAAYNEQFF.

The chain couples TRBV9 to TRBJ2-3, with a weak D call TRBD1 (6 bases). This CDR3 comprises 14 residues. V gave up 1 base and J gave up 4 bases, with 10 bases separating them. Germline CDR1 and CDR2: SGDLS and YYNGEE. The DNA for the CDR3 is TGTGCCAGCAGCGTAACAGGGTTGGCAGATACGCAGTATTTT. This translates into CASSVTGLADTQYF.

V usage is TRBV29-1 and J usage is TRBJ1-1, with 8 bases aligning to TRBD1. Germline CDR1 is SQVTM and CDR2 is ANQGSEA. J lost 1 base, V lost 4 bases, and 5 bases had no gene match. This CDR3 spans 14 amino acids. The CDR3 DNA reads TGCAGCGTTGGGACAGGGATCAGGAACACTGAAGCTTTCTTT. Its protein product is CSVGTGIRNTEAFF. Combining the CDR3 with reference TRBV29-1 and TRBJ1-1 gives the whole variable domain SAVISQKPSRDICQRGTSLTIQCQVDSQVTMMFWYRQQPGQSLTLIATANQGSEATYESGFVIDKFPISRPNLTFSTLTVSNMSPEDSSIYLCSVGTGIRNTEAFFGQGTRLTVV.

The rearrangement joins TRBV6-5 to TRBJ1-2; D might be TRBD1 (6 bases). The CDR3 is made up of 14 amino acids. The ends were cut back, 6 bases at V and 2 bases at J, with 13 bases in the middle. The germline gives CDR1 MNHEY, CDR2 SVGAGI. This chain's CDR3 is CASRMGGGNYGYTF. In nucleotides, the CDR3 is TGTGCCAGCAGGATGGGGGGGGGCAACTATGGCTACACCTTC.

This rearrangement joins TRBV19 to TRBJ1-4; 10 bases are a match to TRBD1. V lost 7 bases and J lost 8; bases outside the gene matches: 4. Germline CDR1 reads LNHDA; CDR2 reads SQIVND (reference sequence). CDR3 length: 13 amino acids. CDR3 residues: CASTRDRGEKLFF. The CDR3 DNA reads as TGTGCCAGTACAAGGGACAGGGGCGAAAAACTGTTTTTT.

The chain carries TRBV9 and TRBJ2-2; D perhaps matches TRBD2 (6 bases). The V gene's germline CDR1 is SGDLS and CDR2 YYNGEE. The ends were cut back, 3 bases at V and 5 bases at J, with 11 bases in the middle. This CDR3 region has 14 residues. CDR3 nucleotides: TGTGCCAGCAGCGCCTCTCTAGCGACCGGGGAGCTGTTTTTT. Its translation: CASSASLATGELFF.

This chain connects TRBV29-1 to TRBJ2-1, with D unresolved. The CDR3 loop spans 12 amino acids. Per the germline V gene, CDR1 is SQVTM and CDR2 is ANQGSEA. Between the trimmed V and J ends, which lost 6 bases and 10 bases, there was a span of 16 bases. Written as DNA, the CDR3 is TGCAGCGTGAAACTGCACCCCCAAGAGCAGTTCTTC. It specifies CSVKLHPQEQFF.

The rearrangement joins TRBV7-9 to TRBJ2-6, with no clear D. Trimming left V 7 bases short and J 0 bases short, with 19 bases between. This CDR3 has 18 residues. The germline V gene has CDR1 SEHNR and CDR2 FQNEAQ (reference sequence). This CDR3 reads CASTPEGRRDSGANVLTF. CDR3 nucleotides: TGTGCCAGCACCCCGGAAGGTAGGAGAGACTCTGGGGCCAACGTCCTGACTTTC.

This clone was observed once. The rearrangement links TRBV5-1 to TRBJ2-1; tentatively, D is TRBD2 (6 bases). Germline V gives CDR1 SGHRS, CDR2 YFSETQ. Trimming took 1 base from V and 9 from J, leaving 20 bases between them. The CDR3 is made up of 16 amino acids. The CDR3 here is CASSLFWTTHTAEQFF. The DNA of the CDR3 is TGCGCCAGCAGCTTGTTCTGGACTACCCACACGGCTGAGCAGTTCTTC.

The V call is TRBV10-3, the J call TRBJ2-1; the match to TRBD2 covers 8 bases. CDR1 and CDR2 from the germline V gene are ENHRY and SYGVKD. Trimming took 0 bases from V and 6 from J; bases not matched to a gene: 7. This CDR3 is 16 amino acids long. The CDR3 sequence: CAISESNIAGFNEQFF. In nucleotides, the CDR3 is TGTGCCATCAGTGAGTCGAATATAGCGGGGTTCAATGAGCAGTTCTTC.

Remarks on this clone: The sample has other DNA sequences that encode this CDR3 too. The rearrangement uses TRBV5-1 and TRBJ2-7, with D unresolved. The V gene lost 4 bases and the J gene lost 3 bases, with 5 bases spanning the gap. The CDR3 runs 11 residues. The V gene's germline CDR1 is SGHRS and CDR2 YFSETQ. CDR3 nucleotides: TGCGCCAGCAGCCCAGGCTACGAGCAGTACTTC. Amino acid sequence: CASSPGYEQYF. The variable domain in full, with the rest retrieved from reference TRBV5-1 and TRBJ2-7, is KAGVTQTPRYLIKTRGQQVTLSCSPISGHRSVSWYQQTPGQGLQFLFEYFSETQRNKGNFPGRFSGRQFSNSRSEMNVSTLELGDSALYLCASSPGYEQYFGPGTRLTVT.

V gene TRBV11-3 combines with J gene TRBJ2-1, with 7 bases matching TRBD2. CDR3 length: 15 residues. CDR1 is SGHNT, CDR2 YENEEA, per germline. Trimming removed 4 bases from V and 3 bases from J; junction bases left unmatched: 6. CDR3 DNA: TGTGCCAGCAGCTATGGTCTAGCGGACTACAATGAGCAGTTCTTC. Translation gives CASSYGLADYNEQFF.

This sequence joins TRBV2 and TRBJ2-1, with 11 nucleotides matching TRBD2. The CDR3 is made up of 15 amino acids. Looked up from germline, CDR1 is SNHLY and CDR2 is FYNNEI. V was clipped by 0 bases and J by 9 bases; unmatched bases: 4. CDR3 nucleotide sequence: TGTGCCAGCAGTGAAGCAACTAGCGGGAGAGTTGAGCAGTTCTTC. Translation gives CASSEATSGRVEQFF.